This T cell receptor beta chain stems from a study of blood T cell repertoires in COVID-19 (dated by TCRdb to the early 2020s). About the investigation overall: Collaborator samples came from the United States, Italy and Spain and covered acute and convalescent phases of COVID-19. The material from the prospective study consisted of cDNA or gDNA derived from T cells, B-cell-depleted T cells, or PBMCs. Deeply sampled blood TCRbeta repertoires from subjects exposed to, actively infected with, or recovered from COVID-19 were included in the dataset. A freely available public database, intended as a resource for researchers studying the immune response to SARS-CoV-2, is where the repertoires were released. Samples came from the ongoing ImmuneRACE study (first 160 participants) plus 1,254 subjects from 6 global collaborators. Nearly every sample came with metadata listing a de-identified subject ID, COVID-19 status, age in years and sex. HLA class I and class II types, where available, came from metadata supplied by the sample provider rather than from assay-based typing.

Collaborating institutions collected whole blood in K2EDTA tubes following their own protocols. For TCRbeta analysis, collaborator samples were shipped as frozen whole blood, as isolated PBMCs, or as DNA extracted from either sample type. V gives up 6 bases and J gives up 6 bases, and the segment between their germline ends measures 18 bases. Taken from the germline V gene, the CDR1 and CDR2 loops are WSHSY and SAAADI. Including the terminal cysteine and phenylalanine, the CDR3 comprises 16 residues. Just the 48-base CDR3 DNA is kept, in frame starting at base 1. Remarks on this clone: The clone's antigen remains unknown. Base qualities are not at hand, and no much larger clone is one base apart.

TCRbeta CDR3 regions were amplified from genomic DNA by means of the immunoSEQ Assay, a bias-controlled multiplex PCR. The study's own analysis went as follows. Within the assay, amplification of reference gene primers was used to estimate how many nucleated cells each sample contained. To quantify the absolute abundance of each unique TCRbeta CDR3 rearrangement, sequence reads were collapsed and filtered. Productive Simpson clonality was computed per sample as the square root of Simpson's diversity index over productive rearrangements. Not all clones reach the TCRdb copy of this immuneACCESS table, which keeps in-frame sequences only. Checked studies attribute under half of the gap to unresolved V genes and leave the rest unexplained. V and J calls and clone size are given by that table; D and trimming were obtained from the DNA. Present in this sample are about 130,000 clones, approximately 85% of which were seen just once. Of the sample, roughly 5.4% is held by the ten largest clones.

What the authors observed across the whole study: Clinical and demographic metadata were provided uncurated, with the amount varying by source and participant.

This TCR derives from a human donor in a cohort sampled during active COVID-19. Sequencing was done on a sample of peripheral blood. This receptor chain uses TRBV10-2 and TRBJ1-6; no D segment can be confidently identified. For the CDR3, the sequence is CASRGFDRGSNSPLHF. DNA sequence: TGCGCCAGCAGGGGTTTCGACCGGGGAAGTAATTCACCCCTCCACTTT.